Listed below are T cell receptor beta chains from one sample, sequenced in a study of CD8 T cells in Susac syndrome. TCRdb passed the immunoSEQ multiplex PCR reads through MiXCR, listing each CDR3 protein once. Among about 150,000 distinct CDR3 sequences listed, around 95% were seen once. The sample taken for sequencing was CD8+ T cells from PBMCs. Every receptor here comes from a human donor with multiple sclerosis. Each CDR3 is given with its conserved first and last residue. D genes are given only for firm matches. Clone size, where shown, is once, few, many, or a class for clones that have expanded.

TRBJ2-5 | 14 | TRBD2 | - | TRBV27 | CASRPAGLQETQYF | TGTGCCAGCAGACCAGCGGGATTGCAAGAGACCCAGTACTTC
TRBJ1-1 | 14 | - | - | TRBV27 | CASTTSGRITEAFF | TGTGCCAGCACCACCAGCGGTCGTATCACTGAAGCTTTCTTT
TRBJ2-1 | 14 | - | - | TRBV6-5 | CASRGLTSYNEQFF | TGTGCCAGCCGTGGACTGACCTCCTACAATGAGCAGTTCTTC
TRBJ2-3 | 16 | TRBD2 | - | TRBV9 | CASSVGTSGGTDTQYF | TGTGCCAGCAGCGTTGGGACTAGCGGGGGGACAGATACGCAGTATTTT
TRBJ2-1 | 18 | TRBD2 | once | TRBV14 | CASSQGLAGPYAYNEQFF | TGTGCCAGCAGCCAAGGACTAGCGGGGCCCTACGCCTACAATGAGCAGTTCTTC
TRBJ2-1 | 13 | - | - | TRBV19 | CATESRDYNEQFF | TGTGCCACCGAAAGCCGGGACTACAATGAGCAGTTCTTC
TRBJ2-1 | 15 | - | - | TRBV9 | CASSLEGPSYNEQFF | TGTGCCAGCAGCCTCGAGGGCCCCTCCTACAATGAGCAGTTCTTC
TRBJ2-7 | 13 | TRBD1 | - | TRBV20-1 | CSARSRGHYEQYF | TGCAGTGCTAGATCCAGGGGGCACTACGAGCAGTACTTC
TRBJ1-1 | 12 | - | - | TRBV29-1 | CSVVEGNTEAFF | TGCAGCGTTGTCGAAGGGAACACTGAAGCTTTCTTT
TRBJ1-6 | 18 | TRBD1 | - | TRBV4-1 | CASSLPSGQSRVDSPLHF | TGCGCCAGCAGCCTTCCCTCGGGACAGAGTAGAGTGGATTCACCCCTCCACTTT
TRBJ2-3 | 14 | - | - | TRBV30 | CAWSGPGVSDTQYF | TGTGCCTGGAGCGGGCCGGGGGTATCAGATACGCAGTATTTT
TRBJ1-2 | 15 | - | - | TRBV12-3/TRBV12-4 | CASSLTSGVSRGYTF | TGTGCCAGCAGTTTAACATCCGGGGTTTCGAGGGGCTACACCTTC
TRBJ2-1 | 15 | TRBD2 | - | TRBV12-3/TRBV12-4 | CASILTSGGGNEQFF | TGTGCCAGCATCCTGACTAGCGGGGGAGGCAATGAGCAGTTCTTC
TRBJ2-6 | 18 | - | - | TRBV12-3/TRBV12-4 | CASSLSSFGISGANVLTF | TGTGCCAGCAGTTTAAGCTCATTCGGGATATCTGGGGCCAACGTCCTGACTTTC
TRBJ2-7 | 13 | - | - | TRBV20-1 | CSAPLGRAWEQYF | TGCAGTGCCCCCCTTGGAAGGGCGTGGGAGCAGTACTTC
TRBJ2-3 | 14 | - | - | TRBV9 | CASSVNLFTDTQYF | TGTGCCAGCAGCGTAAATCTCTTCACAGATACGCAGTATTTT